Listed here are 32 T cell receptor beta chains from one sample, sequenced in a study of blood T cells in healthy people across ages. PCR was performed a second time for about 6 to 12 cycles using a sample-barcoded 5' primer and a J-beta primer mix. TCRdb re-derived calls from the 5' RACE reads in MiXCR, one entry per CDR3 protein. The repertoire includes 650,000 to 1,000,000 distinct CDR3 sequences, roughly 34% of them detected once, and 13% sits in the top ten. What was sequenced was blood. Receptors originate from a man younger than 30 in good health.

In its sample, this clonotype was seen a few times. The chain is built from TRBV20-1 and TRBJ2-3; no reliable D call. The CDR3 contains 13 residues. V lost 4 bases to trimming and J lost 0 bases, with 8 bases between them. Germline CDR1 DFQATT, CDR2 SNEGSKA (reference sequence). The CDR3 sequence: CSAMVPSTDTQYF. The CDR3 DNA reads TGCAGTGCTATGGTCCCCAGCACAGATACGCAGTATTTT.

This clonotype was seen more than once but under ten times. The chain has TRBV29-1 and TRBJ1-4; possible D gene TRBD1, 6 bases. In germline, CDR1 is SQVTM, CDR2 ANQGSEA. The ends were cut back, 4 bases at V and 7 bases at J, with 19 bases in the middle. CDR3 length: 15 residues. CDR3 protein: CSVGEVGGGREKLFF. DNA for the CDR3: TGCAGCGTTGGAGAGGTTGGGGGGGGCCGTGAAAAACTGTTTTTT.

This clonotype was observed a few times. The rearrangement uses TRBV19 and TRBJ2-7; 13 bases fit TRBD2. Germline CDR1 and CDR2: LNHDA and SQIVND (reference sequence). This CDR3 region has 17 residues. V shed 2 bases, J shed 4 bases, and the junction held 8 bases outside the gene matches. The CDR3 spells CASSITVTSGGTYEQYF. CDR3 bases: TGTGCCAGTAGTATAACGGTGACTAGCGGGGGGACATACGAGCAGTACTTC.

The V and J genes are TRBV7-2 and TRBJ2-4; TRBD1 matches at 11 bases. The V gene's germline CDR1 is SGHTA and CDR2 FQGNSA. This CDR3 has 15 residues. J lost 7 bases, V lost 5 bases, and 7 bases had no gene match. The CDR3 nucleotides read TGTGCCAGCAGCCAAACCGGGACAGGGGGGAACATTCAGTACTTC. Translation gives CASSQTGTGGNIQYF.

This clonotype was seen only a few times. This chain connects TRBV5-1 to TRBJ1-2; 9 bases are a match to TRBD1. The CDR3 loop spans 15 amino acids. J was trimmed by 2 bases and V by 3 bases; bases with no gene match: 5. Germline V gene data show CDR1 as SGHRS and CDR2 as YFSETQ. The DNA of the CDR3 is TGCGCCAGCAGCTGGGGGACAGGGATGAACTATGGCTACACCTTC. Residues: CASSWGTGMNYGYTF. The full variable domain, rest sourced from reference TRBV5-1 and TRBJ1-2, is KAGVTQTPRYLIKTRGQQVTLSCSPISGHRSVSWYQQTPGQGLQFLFEYFSETQRNKGNFPGRFSGRQFSNSRSEMNVSTLELGDSALYLCASSWGTGMNYGYTFGSGTRLTVV.

There are a few counts of this clonotype. The chain couples TRBV12-3 or TRBV12-4 to TRBJ1-6; weak D call: TRBD1 (5 bases). The CDR3 has 14 amino acids. Trimming took 4 bases from V and 10 from J, leaving 14 bases between them. CDR3 in amino acids: CASSWGRVGSPLHF. The DNA for the CDR3 is TGTGCCAGCAGTTGGGGCAGGGTAGGGTCACCCCTCCACTTT.

Regarding this clonotype: One base away lies a much larger clone, so this may be a sequencing read error. This chain uses TRBV12-3 or TRBV12-4 with TRBJ2-1, with TRBD1 matching over 9 bases. J was trimmed by 12 bases and V by 3 bases; bases with no gene match: 6. This CDR3 is built from 13 residues. The chain's CDR3 is CASSLGQGGGQFF. CDR3 DNA sequence: TGTGCCAGCAGTTTGGGACAGGGAGGTGGGCAGTTCTTC.

V is TRBV4-2 and J is TRBJ2-3, with TRBD2 matching over 14 bases. In germline, CDR1 is LGHNA, CDR2 YNFKEQ. Losses at the gene ends were 0 bases for V and 5 bases for J; bases not matched to a gene: 7. The CDR3 is made up of 18 amino acids. The CDR3 bases are TGTGCCAGCAGCCAAGAAGTCCCGACTAGCGGGGGGGAAGATACGCAGTATTTT. Amino acid sequence: CASSQEVPTSGGEDTQYF.

The chain carries TRBV2 and TRBJ2-1; D is perhaps TRBD1 (5 bases). Trimming shortened V by 8 bases and J by 3 bases, and 23 bases separated the two germline ends. CDR1 SNHLY and CDR2 FYNNEI come from the germline V gene. This CDR3 is built from 17 residues. CDR3 protein: CASYRVDSSQHYNEQFF. CDR3 in DNA: TGTGCCAGCTACCGGGTAGACAGTTCGCAACACTACAATGAGCAGTTCTTC.

This clonotype appeared a single time. The rearrangement links TRBV27 to TRBJ1-4; a weak D match, TRBD1 (5 bases). Germline assignment: CDR1 MNHEY and CDR2 SMNVEV (reference sequence). V lost 6 bases and J 2 bases, leaving 10 bases between the germline ends. The CDR3 contains 14 residues. CDR3 residues: CASRDPGTNEKLFF. The CDR3 DNA sequence: TGTGCCAGCAGAGATCCAGGGACTAATGAAAAACTGTTTTTT.

This clonotype has just a few counts. The chain recombines TRBV7-2 with TRBJ2-3, with 11 bases lining up with TRBD2. The CDR3 length is 16 residues. Germline V gene sequence: CDR1 SGHTA, CDR2 FQGNSA. With 4 bases clipped from V and 3 bases from J, the junction kept 6 bases outside the gene matches. CDR3 residues: CASSSGVAGGTDTQYF. The CDR3 DNA is TGTGCCAGCAGCTCCGGCGTAGCGGGGGGGACAGATACGCAGTATTTT.

This chain links TRBV27 with TRBJ1-6; TRBD1 matches at 9 bases. CDR3 length: 13 amino acids. Germline CDR1 and CDR2: MNHEY and SMNVEV (reference sequence). The V and J ends lost 10 bases and 9 bases, in that order; junction bases with no gene match: 7. The CDR3 DNA sequence: TGTGCCACCGGGGACAGGGCGATTTCACCCCTCCACTTT. This gives the protein CATGDRAISPLHF.

CDR3 bases: TGTGCCAGCAGCGCCACAGAAGGGACGGAAGCTTTCTTT. This gives the protein CASSATEGTEAFF. V and J are TRBV7-9 and TRBJ1-1; D might be TRBD1 (5 bases). Germline CDR1 reads SEHNR; CDR2 reads FQNEAQ (reference sequence). V dropped 5 bases and J dropped 8 bases, with 15 bases sitting between them. The CDR3 is made up of 13 amino acids.

This clonotype was seen at least ten times. V gene TRBV20-1 combines with J gene TRBJ2-7; D gene uncertain. Germline values: CDR1 DFQATT, CDR2 SNEGSKA (reference sequence). The CDR3 covers 13 residues. Trimming took 0 bases from V and 2 from J, leaving 8 bases between them. CDR3 nucleotide sequence: TGCAGTGCTAGAGACCCGGAAACCTACGAGCAGTACTTC. The encoded protein is CSARDPETYEQYF.

The chain recombines TRBV12-3 or TRBV12-4 with TRBJ1-1; 7 bases agree with TRBD1. The trim removed 3 bases at V and 1 base at J, leaving 11 bases unmatched. CDR3 length equals 17 residues. CDR3 DNA: TGTGCCAGCAGTTTTAGAACAGGGGAGAATGAGAACACTGAAGCTTTCTTT. The encoded protein is CASSFRTGENENTEAFF.

The chain carries TRBV6-2 or TRBV6-3 and TRBJ1-6; D is uncertain. Germline lookup yields CDR1 MNHEY and CDR2 SVGEGT. Trimming pared 8 bases from V and 7 bases from J, leaving 9 bases between. This CDR3 has 12 residues. The CDR3 region has the DNA TGTGCCAGCGCCATCCCGAATTCACCCCTCCACTTT. Translation: CASAIPNSPLHF.

In this sample, this clonotype turned up a few times. J is TRBJ2-2 and V is TRBV20-1; D gene unclear. Trimming shortened V by 1 base and J by 2 bases, and 8 bases separated the two germline ends. The CDR3 has 14 amino acids. Per germline, CDR1 DFQATT and CDR2 SNEGSKA (reference sequence). In DNA, the CDR3 is TGCAGTGCTAGAGGTCGGAGCAACACCGGGGAGCTGTTTTTT. Amino acid sequence: CSARGRSNTGELFF.

This chain links TRBV7-2 with TRBJ1-1, with a possible D match to TRBD1 (5 bases). The CDR3 is 16 amino acids. V was cut by 1 base and J by 11 bases, with 23 bases left in between. Germline loops: CDR1 SGHTA, CDR2 FQGNSA. DNA of the CDR3: TGTGCCAGCAGCTTAGTGCCTGCCGGGGCCCCGGGGGAGGCTTTCTTT. Protein: CASSLVPAGAPGEAFF.

This chain connects TRBV5-1 to TRBJ1-1, with D possibly TRBD1 on 6 matching bases. The V and J ends lost 4 bases and 1 base respectively, with 17 bases between them. CDR1 SGHRS and CDR2 YFSETQ come from the germline V gene. This CDR3 is 16 amino acids long. The CDR3 region has the DNA TGCGCCAGCAGCGGGGGATACAGGGTTCGGAACACTGAAGCTTTCTTT. It encodes CASSGGYRVRNTEAFF.

The J gene is TRBJ2-1, the V gene TRBV7-2; perhaps TRBD1 as D (6 bases). The V and J ends lost 3 bases and 5 bases respectively, with 11 bases between them. The CDR3 consists of 14 residues. The germline gives CDR1 SGHTA, CDR2 FQGNSA. The CDR3 here is CASSLERQDNEQFF. CDR3 in DNA: TGTGCCAGCAGCTTGGAGAGACAGGACAATGAGCAGTTCTTC.

This clonotype was counted once. The chain is built from TRBV6-2 or TRBV6-3 and TRBJ2-5; no definite D call. With 6 bases removed from V and 11 bases from J, the gap between germline ends came to 28 bases. The germline V gene has CDR1 MNHEY and CDR2 SVGEGT. The CDR3 is 16 amino acids. CDR3: CASSRTIKGDYNEQYF. The CDR3 DNA follows: TGTGCCAGCAGCAGGACCATTAAGGGTGATTACAATGAGCAGTACTTC.

The V and J genes are TRBV24-1 and TRBJ2-5; D perhaps matches TRBD1 (6 bases). V was clipped by 1 base and J by 4 bases, with 15 bases between them. Germline V gene data show CDR1 as KGHDR and CDR2 as SFDVKD. This CDR3 contains 16 residues. This CDR3 is CATSDFRTGNVETQYF. The CDR3 DNA is TGTGCCACCAGTGATTTTCGAACAGGGAATGTAGAGACCCAGTACTTC.

This chain links TRBV12-3 or TRBV12-4 with TRBJ2-1; tentatively, D is TRBD1 (6 bases). The length of the CDR3 is 15 residues. V gave up 1 base and J gave up 4 bases, with 11 bases separating them. This CDR3 reads CASSLGGTLYNEQFF. Here the CDR3 DNA reads TGTGCCAGCAGTTTAGGTGGGACACTGTACAATGAGCAGTTCTTC.

This chain connects TRBV21-1 to TRBJ2-5; the table's D gene call, TRBD2, was not cross checked with the DNA. The DNA end favors TRBJ2-7, so the J call may be wrong. TRBV21-1 is listed as a pseudogene. This CDR3 is 12 amino acids long. The CDR3: CASIGGGYEQYF. The CDR3 DNA follows: TGTGCCAGCATTGGGGGAGGCTACGAGCAGTACTTC.

There are many counts of this clonotype. The genes are TRBV27 and TRBJ2-7, with a weak D call TRBD2 (5 bases). This CDR3 is built from 13 residues. In germline, CDR1 is MNHEY, CDR2 SMNVEV (reference sequence). V lost 5 bases to trimming and J lost 8 bases, with 16 bases between them. In DNA form, the CDR3 reads TGTGCCAGCAGTCCGCGGGCGAGTGACAAGCAGTACTTC. It is translated as CASSPRASDKQYF.

This clonotype was seen ten or more times. The chain is built from TRBV9 and TRBJ1-5, with D maybe TRBD1 (6 bases). V lost 4 bases and J lost 4, with 15 bases in between. The CDR3 runs 15 residues. Germline CDR1 reads SGDLS; CDR2 reads YYNGEE. CDR3 region: CASSRRGARNQPQHF. DNA for the CDR3: TGTGCCAGCAGCCGGAGGGGGGCTAGGAATCAGCCCCAGCATTTT. Combining the CDR3 with reference TRBV9 and TRBJ1-5 gives the whole variable domain DSGVTQTPKHLITATGQRVTLRCSPRSGDLSVYWYQQSLDQGLQFLIQYYNGEERAKGNILERFSAQQFPDLHSELNLSSLELGDSALYFCASSRRGARNQPQHFGDGTRLSIL.

With regard to this clonotype: A much bigger clone sits one base away, suggesting this may be a read error. The chain couples TRBV29-1 to TRBJ2-5, with TRBD1 as a possible D gene (6 bases). The J call is in doubt because the DNA end fits TRBJ2-1 better. This CDR3 is 13 amino acids long. Germline CDR1 SQVTM, CDR2 ANQGSEA. This CDR3 reads CSVRDTPQETQFF. The CDR3 coding sequence is TGCAGCGTTAGGGACACCCCTCAAGAGACCCAGTTCTTC.

In this sample, this clonotype turned up once. The rearrangement uses TRBV4-3 and TRBJ2-5; 10 nucleotides match TRBD2. CDR1 is LGHNA and CDR2 is YSLEER in the germline V gene. The V gene end was trimmed by 4 bases and the J gene end by 11 bases; junction bases not matched to a gene: 13. CDR3 length: 15 residues. CDR3 region: CASSRAGGPYNEQYF. Written as DNA, the CDR3 is TGCGCCAGCAGCCGAGCGGGGGGGCCCTACAATGAGCAGTACTTC.

This chain joins TRBV4-2 and TRBJ1-5, with a tentative D call TRBD1 (5 bases). Per the germline V gene, CDR1 is LGHNA and CDR2 is YNFKEQ. V lost 0 bases to trimming and J lost 7 bases, with 13 bases between them. This CDR3 is built from 15 residues. CDR3 in DNA: TGTGCCAGCAGCCAAGATGCAGGGTGGACACAGCCCCAGCATTTT. Translated: CASSQDAGWTQPQHF.

The chain carries TRBV6-5 and TRBJ1-1; D unclear. Trimming left V 7 bases short and J 4 bases short, with 13 bases between. The V gene's germline CDR1 is MNHEY and CDR2 SVGAGI. CDR3 length: 13 residues. The CDR3, as DNA: TGTGCCAGCATTCGGGGTTTTGGCACTGAAGCTTTCTTT. The encoded protein is CASIRGFGTEAFF.

In this sample, this clonotype turned up once. The chain couples TRBV3-1 to TRBJ1-1; TRBD1 is a possible D gene (6 bases). The ends were cut back, 2 bases at V and 6 bases at J, with 10 bases in the middle. The germline CDR1 and CDR2 sequences are LGHDT and YNNKEL (reference sequence). The CDR3 consists of 13 residues. The CDR3 DNA reads TGTGCCAGCAGCCAAACCAGGGGTGCTGAAGCTTTCTTT. The encoded protein is CASSQTRGAEAFF.

A few counts support this clonotype. J is TRBJ1-2 and V is TRBV5-6; maybe TRBD1 (6 bases). V lost 0 bases, J lost 7 bases, and 16 bases lay in between. The CDR3 is 15 amino acids. Germline V gives CDR1 SGHDT, CDR2 YYEEEE. CDR3 sequence (DNA): TGTGCCAGCAGCTTGGGGGAAGGAGGGGGGAGTGGCTACACCTTC. Amino acid sequence: CASSLGEGGGSGYTF.